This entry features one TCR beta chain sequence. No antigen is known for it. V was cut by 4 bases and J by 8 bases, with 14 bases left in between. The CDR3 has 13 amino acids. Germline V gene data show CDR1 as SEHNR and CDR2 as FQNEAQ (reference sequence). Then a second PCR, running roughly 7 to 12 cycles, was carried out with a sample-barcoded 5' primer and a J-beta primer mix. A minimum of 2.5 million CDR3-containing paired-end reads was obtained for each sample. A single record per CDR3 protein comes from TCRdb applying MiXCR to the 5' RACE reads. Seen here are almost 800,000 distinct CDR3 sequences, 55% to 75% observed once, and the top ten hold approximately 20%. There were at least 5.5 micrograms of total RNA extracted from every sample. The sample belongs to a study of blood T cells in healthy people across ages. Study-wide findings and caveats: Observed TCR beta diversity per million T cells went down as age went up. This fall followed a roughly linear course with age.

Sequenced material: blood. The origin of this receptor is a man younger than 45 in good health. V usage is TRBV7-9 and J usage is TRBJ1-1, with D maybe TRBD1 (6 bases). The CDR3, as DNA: TGTGCCAGCAGCTCAAGAGGGGGTCCAGAAGCTTTCTTT. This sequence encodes CASSSRGGPEAFF.